This T cell receptor (beta chain) was obtained from a study of glioma-infiltrating T cells after dendritic cell vaccination. Study context: Autologous tumor lysate was loaded overnight onto monocyte-derived dendritic cells grown 6 to 7 days with IL-4 and GM-CSF. General study points: Higher pretreatment TIL content predicted longer progression-free time and survival.

This sample's time point: after dendritic cell vaccination, including at tumor progression/relapse. Fresh-frozen tumor tissue and more than two years of survival data were available for all. Note on this clone: No antigen is known for it.

The CDR3 extends over 18 amino acids. The V segment lost 1 base and the J segment 4 bases; nucleotides outside the gene matches: 13. CDR1 MGHRA and CDR2 YSYEKL come from the germline V gene. Sequenced by immunoSEQ multiplex PCR; TCRdb stores in-frame clones only, minus some. The top ten clones hold 2% to 2.5% of a sample with roughly 88,000 clones, roughly four fifths of them seen once. This TCR was recovered from a human donor with glioblastoma. The rearrangement joins TRBV4-1 to TRBJ2-5, with 9 bases that match TRBD2. The sample was blood, taken after dendritic cell vaccination. CDR3 amino acids: CASSQGVLRGGLRETQYF. In nucleotides, the CDR3 is TGCGCCAGCAGCCAAGGAGTCTTGCGGGGGGGCCTACGAGAGACCCAGTACTTC.